These 5 T cell receptor beta chains were all obtained from the same sample, sequenced in a study of beta chain features in type 1 diabetes. What was sequenced were expressed TCRB transcripts, since all of the isolated RNA had been reverse transcribed. Sequenced by immunoSEQ multiplex PCR; TCRdb stores in-frame clones only, minus some. The table includes 350,000 to 450,000 clones, roughly 14% detected once. Sample: naive CD4+ T cells from blood. These TCRs come from a young man in good health.

There are a few counts of this clone. This sequence joins TRBV5-1 and TRBJ2-7, with D perhaps matching TRBD1 or TRBD2 (6 bases each). The CDR3 extends over 14 amino acids. Germline V CDR1 and CDR2: SGHRS, YFSETQ. V lost 4 bases and J 2 bases, leaving 13 bases between the germline ends. CDR3 loop: CASSLAGEAYEQYV. The CDR3 nucleotides are TGCGCCAGCAGCCTGGCAGGGGAGGCCTACGAGCAGTACGTC.

This clone turned up a few times. This chain connects TRBV7-9 to TRBJ1-4; D not resolved. The V and J ends lost 5 bases and 4 bases respectively, with 14 bases between them. The CDR3 contains 15 residues. Germline CDR1 and CDR2: SEHNR and FQNEAQ (reference sequence). The CDR3 DNA is TGTGCCAGCAGCCTGGGCCAGTCGGGTAATGAAAAACTGTTTTTT. Protein sequence: CASSLGQSGNEKLFF.

The genes are TRBV6-5 and TRBJ2-1, with 7 bases matching TRBD1. The CDR3 has 15 residues. The V gene end was trimmed by 2 bases and the J gene end by 2 bases; junction bases not matched to a gene: 3. Germline CDR1 is MNHEY and CDR2 is SVGAGI. The CDR3 coding sequence is TGTGCCAGCAGTTACGGGCAGGGGGCCTACAATGAGCAGTTCTTC. It yields the protein CASSYGQGAYNEQFF.

The chain combines TRBV7-2 with TRBJ2-2, with D possibly called TRBD1 or TRBD2 (6 bases each). The CDR3 is 16 residues long. From germline, CDR1 is SGHTA and CDR2 FQGNSA. The V and J ends lost 6 bases and 7 bases respectively, with 21 bases between them. CDR3 DNA sequence: TGTGCCAGCAGACGGCCCTTCGGGGGCTCAGGCGGGGAGCTGTTTTTT. Protein: CASRRPFGGSGGELFF.

This clone showed up just a few times. The rearrangement links TRBV7-2 to TRBJ2-5, with D tentatively TRBD1 or TRBD2 (6 bases each). CDR3 length: 15 residues. Between the trimmed V and J ends, which lost 1 base and 9 bases, there was a span of 18 bases. Germline lookup yields CDR1 SGHTA and CDR2 FQGNSA. The CDR3 DNA is TGTGCCAGCAGCTTAGGAGGGGGGCCCTTGGTGGCCCAGTACTTC. This translates into CASSLGGGPLVAQYF.